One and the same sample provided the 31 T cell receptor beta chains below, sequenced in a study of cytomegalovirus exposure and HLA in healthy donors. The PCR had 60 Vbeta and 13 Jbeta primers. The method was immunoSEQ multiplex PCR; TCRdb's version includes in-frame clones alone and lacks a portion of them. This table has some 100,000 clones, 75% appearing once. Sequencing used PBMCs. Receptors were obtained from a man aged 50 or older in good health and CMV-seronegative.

CDR3 region: CAWSAGGGAYEQYF. In DNA form, the CDR3 reads TGTGCCTGGAGTGCTGGCGGGGGGGCCTACGAGCAGTACTTC. The J gene is TRBJ2-5, the V gene TRBV30; TRBD2 agrees at 9 bases. The closer fit of TRBJ2-7 to the DNA end suggests the J call may be wrong. This CDR3 contains 14 residues. The germline V gene has CDR1 GTSNPN and CDR2 SVGIG (reference sequence).

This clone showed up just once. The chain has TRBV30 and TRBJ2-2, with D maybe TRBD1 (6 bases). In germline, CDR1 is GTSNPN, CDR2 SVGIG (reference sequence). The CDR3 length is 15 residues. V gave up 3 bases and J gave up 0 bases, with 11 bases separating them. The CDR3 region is CAWRTGNANTGELFF. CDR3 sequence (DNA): TGTGCCTGGAGGACAGGTAACGCGAACACCGGGGAGCTGTTTTTT.

The CDR3, as DNA: TGTGCCAGCAGCCAATACTATGGTGCCGGGGCCAACGTCCTGACTTTC. The encoded protein is CASSQYYGAGANVLTF. The rearrangement joins TRBV9 to TRBJ2-6; D is ambiguous. V was trimmed by 4 bases and J by 4 bases, leaving 15 bases between them. This CDR3 contains 16 residues. Germline V gives CDR1 SGDLS, CDR2 YYNGEE. Full variable domain (remainder filled in from reference TRBV9 and TRBJ2-6): DSGVTQTPKHLITATGQRVTLRCSPRSGDLSVYWYQQSLDQGLQFLIQYYNGEERAKGNILERFSAQQFPDLHSELNLSSLELGDSALYFCASSQYYGAGANVLTFGAGSRLTVL.

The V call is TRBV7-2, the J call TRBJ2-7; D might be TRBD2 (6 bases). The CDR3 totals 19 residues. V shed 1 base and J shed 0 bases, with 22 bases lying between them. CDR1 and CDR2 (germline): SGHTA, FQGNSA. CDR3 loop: CASSLESGSGLSSSYEQYF. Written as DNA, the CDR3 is TGTGCCAGCAGCTTAGAGTCGGGTAGCGGTCTTTCCAGCTCCTACGAGCAGTACTTC. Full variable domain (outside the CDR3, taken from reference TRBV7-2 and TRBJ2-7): GAGVSQSPSNKVTEKGKDVELRCDPISGHTALYWYRQSLGQGLEFLIYFQGNSAPDKSGLPSDRFSAERTGGSVSTLTIQRTQQEDSAVYLCASSLESGSGLSSSYEQYFGPGTRLTVT.

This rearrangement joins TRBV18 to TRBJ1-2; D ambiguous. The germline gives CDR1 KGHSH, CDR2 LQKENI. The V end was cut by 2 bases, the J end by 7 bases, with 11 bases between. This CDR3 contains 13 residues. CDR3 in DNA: TGTGCCAGCTCACCAGTCCCGTCGGGTGGCTACACCTTC. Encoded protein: CASSPVPSGGYTF.

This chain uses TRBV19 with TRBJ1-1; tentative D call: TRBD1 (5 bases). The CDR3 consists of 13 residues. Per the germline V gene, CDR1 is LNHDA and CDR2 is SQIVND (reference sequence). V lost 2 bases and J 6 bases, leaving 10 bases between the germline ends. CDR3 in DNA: TGTGCCAGTAGTATAACCCGGGGGGCTGAAGCTTTCTTT. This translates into CASSITRGAEAFF.

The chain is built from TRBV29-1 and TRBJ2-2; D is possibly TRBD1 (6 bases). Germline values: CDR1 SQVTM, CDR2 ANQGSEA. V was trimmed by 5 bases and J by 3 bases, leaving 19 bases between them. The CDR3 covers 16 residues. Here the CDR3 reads CSVPRPQGSYTGELFF. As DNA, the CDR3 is TGCAGCGTTCCCCGTCCTCAGGGGTCCTACACCGGGGAGCTGTTTTTT.

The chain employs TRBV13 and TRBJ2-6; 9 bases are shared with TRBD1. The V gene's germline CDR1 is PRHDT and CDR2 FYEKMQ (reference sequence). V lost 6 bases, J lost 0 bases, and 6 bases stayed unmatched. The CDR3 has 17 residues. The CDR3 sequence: CASSGTGKSSGANVLTF. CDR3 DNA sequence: TGTGCCAGCAGTGGGACAGGGAAATCCTCTGGGGCCAACGTCCTGACTTTC.

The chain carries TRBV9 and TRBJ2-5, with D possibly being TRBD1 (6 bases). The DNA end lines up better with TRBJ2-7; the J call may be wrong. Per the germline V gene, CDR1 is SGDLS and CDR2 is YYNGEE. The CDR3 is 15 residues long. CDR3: CASSSRPDRNYEQYF. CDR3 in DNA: TGTGCCAGCAGCTCGCGCCCGGACAGAAACTACGAGCAGTACTTC.

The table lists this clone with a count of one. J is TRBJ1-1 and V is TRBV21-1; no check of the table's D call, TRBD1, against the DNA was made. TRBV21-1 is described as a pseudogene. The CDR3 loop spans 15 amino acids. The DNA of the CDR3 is TGTGCCAGCGTCTGGGGGCGAAGGTGGAACACTGAAGCTTTCTTT. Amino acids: CASVWGRRWNTEAFF.

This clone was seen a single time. The CDR3, as DNA: TGTGCCAGTAGCGGGACATTCTTTGGCTACACCTTC. This translates into CASSGTFFGYTF. V is TRBV19 and J is TRBJ1-2; possible D gene TRBD1, 6 bases. Germline V gene lookup returns CDR1 LNHDA and CDR2 SQIVND (reference sequence). Trimming took 6 bases from V and 7 from J, leaving 12 bases between them. The CDR3 covers 12 residues. Based on the CDR3 plus reference TRBV19 and TRBJ1-2, the full variable domain is DGGITQSPKYLFRKEGQNVTLSCEQNLNHDAMYWYRQDPGQGLRLIYYSQIVNDFQKGDIAEGYSVSREKKESFPLTVTSAQKNPTAFYLCASSGTFFGYTFGSGTRLTVV.

The CDR3 bases are TGTGCCAGCAGTCAGACCGGGGACACTGAAGCTTTCTTT. Translation: CASSQTGDTEAFF. The V call is TRBV6-6, the J call TRBJ1-1; D remains ambiguous. The V end was cut by 5 bases, the J end by 3 bases, with 10 bases between. This CDR3 is 13 amino acids long. Germline-derived CDR1 and CDR2 are MNHNY and SVGAGI (reference sequence).

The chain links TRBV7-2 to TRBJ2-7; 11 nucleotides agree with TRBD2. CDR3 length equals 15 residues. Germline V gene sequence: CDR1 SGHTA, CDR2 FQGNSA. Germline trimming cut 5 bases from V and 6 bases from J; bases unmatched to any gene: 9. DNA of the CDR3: TGTGCCAGCAGCCCTCCGGCTAGCGGGAGGCTCGAGCAGTACTTC. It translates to CASSPPASGRLEQYF.

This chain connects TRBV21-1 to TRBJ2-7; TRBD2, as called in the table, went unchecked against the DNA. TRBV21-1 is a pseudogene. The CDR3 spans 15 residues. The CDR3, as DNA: TGTGCCAGCAGAGCACTGGGGACTGGAACAAACGAGCAGTACTTC. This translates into CASRALGTGTNEQYF.

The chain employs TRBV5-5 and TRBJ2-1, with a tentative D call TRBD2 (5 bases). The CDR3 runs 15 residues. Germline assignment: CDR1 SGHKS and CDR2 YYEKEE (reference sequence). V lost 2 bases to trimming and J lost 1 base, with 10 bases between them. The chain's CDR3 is CASSFGGSSYNEQFF. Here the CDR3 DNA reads TGTGCCAGCAGCTTTGGAGGTTCTTCCTACAATGAGCAGTTCTTC.

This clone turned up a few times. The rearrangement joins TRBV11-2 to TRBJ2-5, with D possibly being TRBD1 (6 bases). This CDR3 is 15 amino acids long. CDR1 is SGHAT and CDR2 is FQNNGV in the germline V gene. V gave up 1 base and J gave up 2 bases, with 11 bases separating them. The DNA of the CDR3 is TGTGCCAGCAGCTTAGCCAGGGGTACGCAAGAGACCCAGTACTTC. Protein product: CASSLARGTQETQYF.

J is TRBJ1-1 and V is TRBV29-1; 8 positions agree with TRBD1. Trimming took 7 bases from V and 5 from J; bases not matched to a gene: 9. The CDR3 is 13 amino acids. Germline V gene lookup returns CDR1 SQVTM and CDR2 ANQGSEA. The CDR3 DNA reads TGCAGCGCCTGCCAGGGGGCCGGAACTGAAGCTTTCTTT. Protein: CSACQGAGTEAFF. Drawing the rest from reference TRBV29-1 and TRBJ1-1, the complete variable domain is SAVISQKPSRDICQRGTSLTIQCQVDSQVTMMFWYRQQPGQSLTLIATANQGSEATYESGFVIDKFPISRPNLTFSTLTVSNMSPEDSSIYLCSACQGAGTEAFFGQGTRLTVV.

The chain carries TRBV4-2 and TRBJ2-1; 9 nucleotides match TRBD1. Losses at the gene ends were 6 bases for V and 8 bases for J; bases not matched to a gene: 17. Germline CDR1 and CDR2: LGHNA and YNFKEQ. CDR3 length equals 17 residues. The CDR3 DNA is TGTGCCAGCAGGCATAAAGAAACCGGGACAGGGTTGGATGAGCAGTTCTTC. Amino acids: CASRHKETGTGLDEQFF.

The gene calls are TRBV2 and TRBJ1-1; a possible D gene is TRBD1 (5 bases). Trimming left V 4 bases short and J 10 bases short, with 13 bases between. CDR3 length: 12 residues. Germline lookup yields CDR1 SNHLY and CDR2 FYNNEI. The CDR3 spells CASSVGEVGAFF. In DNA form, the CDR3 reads TGTGCCAGCAGTGTAGGGGAGGTAGGAGCTTTCTTT.

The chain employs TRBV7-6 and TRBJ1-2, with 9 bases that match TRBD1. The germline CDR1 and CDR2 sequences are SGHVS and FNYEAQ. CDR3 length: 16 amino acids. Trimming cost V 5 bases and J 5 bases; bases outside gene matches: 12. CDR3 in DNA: TGTGCCAGCAGCCCGCTTTCCGGGACAGGGAATTATGGCTACACCTTC. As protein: CASSPLSGTGNYGYTF.

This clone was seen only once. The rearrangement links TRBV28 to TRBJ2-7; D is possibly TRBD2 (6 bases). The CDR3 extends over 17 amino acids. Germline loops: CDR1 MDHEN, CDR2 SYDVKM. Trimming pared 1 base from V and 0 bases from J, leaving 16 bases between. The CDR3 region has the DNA TGTGCCAGCAGTTTATCCGGCGCGGGACGGAACTCCTACGAGCAGTACTTC. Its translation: CASSLSGAGRNSYEQYF.

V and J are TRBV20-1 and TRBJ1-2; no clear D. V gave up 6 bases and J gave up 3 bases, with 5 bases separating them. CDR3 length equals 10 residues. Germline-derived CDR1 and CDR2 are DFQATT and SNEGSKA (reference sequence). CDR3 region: CSAADYGYTF. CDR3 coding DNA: TGCAGTGCGGCGGACTATGGCTACACCTTC.

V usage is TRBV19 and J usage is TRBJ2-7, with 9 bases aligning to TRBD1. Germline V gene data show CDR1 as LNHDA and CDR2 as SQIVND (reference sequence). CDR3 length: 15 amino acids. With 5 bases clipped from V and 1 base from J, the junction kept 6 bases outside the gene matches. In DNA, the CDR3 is TGTGCCAGTAGTGTCCCCGGACAGGGGTCCTACGAGCAGTACTTC. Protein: CASSVPGQGSYEQYF.

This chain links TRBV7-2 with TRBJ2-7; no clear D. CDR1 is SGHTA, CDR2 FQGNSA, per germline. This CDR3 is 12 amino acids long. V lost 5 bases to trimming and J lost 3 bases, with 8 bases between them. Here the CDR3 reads CASSPNSYEQYF. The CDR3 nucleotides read TGTGCCAGCAGCCCGAATAGCTACGAGCAGTACTTC.

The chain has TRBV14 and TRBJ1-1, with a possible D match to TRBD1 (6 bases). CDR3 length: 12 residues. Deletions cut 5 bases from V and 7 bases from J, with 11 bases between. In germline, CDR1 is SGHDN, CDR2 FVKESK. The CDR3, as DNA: TGTGCCAGCAGCGCCCAGGGGCTTGAAGCTTTCTTT. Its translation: CASSAQGLEAFF.

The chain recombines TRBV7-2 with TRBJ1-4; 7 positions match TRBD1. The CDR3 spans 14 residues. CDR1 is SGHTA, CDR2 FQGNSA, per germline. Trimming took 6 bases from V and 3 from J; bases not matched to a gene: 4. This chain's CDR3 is CASRPGTANEKLFF. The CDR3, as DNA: TGTGCCAGCAGACCCGGGACAGCTAATGAAAAACTGTTTTTT. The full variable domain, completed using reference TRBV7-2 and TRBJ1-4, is GAGVSQSPSNKVTEKGKDVELRCDPISGHTALYWYRQSLGQGLEFLIYFQGNSAPDKSGLPSDRFSAERTGGSVSTLTIQRTQQEDSAVYLCASRPGTANEKLFFGSGTQLSVL.

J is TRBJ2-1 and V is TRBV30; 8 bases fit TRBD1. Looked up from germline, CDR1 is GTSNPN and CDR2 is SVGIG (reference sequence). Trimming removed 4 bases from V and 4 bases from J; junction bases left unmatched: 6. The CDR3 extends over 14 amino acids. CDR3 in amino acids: CAWNPGGGYNEQFF. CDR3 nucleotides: TGTGCCTGGAATCCAGGGGGCGGGTACAATGAGCAGTTCTTC.

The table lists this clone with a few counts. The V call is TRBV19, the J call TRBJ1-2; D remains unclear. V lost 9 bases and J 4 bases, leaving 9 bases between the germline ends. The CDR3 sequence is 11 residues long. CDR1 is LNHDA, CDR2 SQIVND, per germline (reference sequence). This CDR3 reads CASHNSYGYTF. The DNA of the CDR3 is TGTGCCAGCCATAACAGCTATGGCTACACCTTC.

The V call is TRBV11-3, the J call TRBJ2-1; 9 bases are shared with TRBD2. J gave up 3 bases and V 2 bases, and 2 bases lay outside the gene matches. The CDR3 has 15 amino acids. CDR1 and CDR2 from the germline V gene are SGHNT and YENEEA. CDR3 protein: CASSLQREDYNEQFF. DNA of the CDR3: TGTGCCAGCAGCTTACAGCGGGAGGACTACAATGAGCAGTTCTTC. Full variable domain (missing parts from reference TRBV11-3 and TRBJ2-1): EAGVVQSPRYKIIEKKQPVAFWCNPISGHNTLYWYLQNLGQGPELLIRYENEEAVDDSQLPKDRFSAERLKGVDSTLKIQPAELGDSAVYLCASSLQREDYNEQFFGPGTRLTVL.

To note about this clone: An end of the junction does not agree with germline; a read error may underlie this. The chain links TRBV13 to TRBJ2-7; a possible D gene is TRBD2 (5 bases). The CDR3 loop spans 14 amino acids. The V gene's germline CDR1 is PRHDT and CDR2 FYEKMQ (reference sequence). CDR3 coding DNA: TGTGCCAGCAGCTGGAGACGGGAAAACTACGAGCAGTGCTTC. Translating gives CASSWRRENYEQCF.

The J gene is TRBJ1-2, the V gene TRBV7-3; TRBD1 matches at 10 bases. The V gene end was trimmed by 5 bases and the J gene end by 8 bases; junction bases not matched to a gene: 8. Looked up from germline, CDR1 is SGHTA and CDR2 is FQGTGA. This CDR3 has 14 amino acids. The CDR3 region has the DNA TGTGCCAGCAGCGACGGGACAGGGGTTAGGGGCTACACCTTC. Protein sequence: CASSDGTGVRGYTF.